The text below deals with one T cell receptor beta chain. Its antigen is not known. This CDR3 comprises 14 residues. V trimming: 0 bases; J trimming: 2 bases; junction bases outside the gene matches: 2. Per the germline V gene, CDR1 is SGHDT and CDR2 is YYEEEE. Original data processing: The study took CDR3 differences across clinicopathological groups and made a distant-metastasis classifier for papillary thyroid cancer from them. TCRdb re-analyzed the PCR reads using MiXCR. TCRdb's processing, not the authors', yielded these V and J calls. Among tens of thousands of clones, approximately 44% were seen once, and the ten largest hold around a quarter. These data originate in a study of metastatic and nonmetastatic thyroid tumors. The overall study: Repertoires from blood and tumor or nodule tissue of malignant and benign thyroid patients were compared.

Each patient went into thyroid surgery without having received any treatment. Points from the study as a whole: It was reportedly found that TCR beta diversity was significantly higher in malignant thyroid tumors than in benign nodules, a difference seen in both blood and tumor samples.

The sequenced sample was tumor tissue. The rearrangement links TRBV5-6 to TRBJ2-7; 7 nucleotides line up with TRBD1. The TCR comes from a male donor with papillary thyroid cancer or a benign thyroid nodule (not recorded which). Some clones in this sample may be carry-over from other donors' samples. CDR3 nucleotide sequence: TGTGCCAGCAGCTTGGCGCAGGGGGCCTACGAGCAGTACTTC. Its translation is CASSLAQGAYEQYF.